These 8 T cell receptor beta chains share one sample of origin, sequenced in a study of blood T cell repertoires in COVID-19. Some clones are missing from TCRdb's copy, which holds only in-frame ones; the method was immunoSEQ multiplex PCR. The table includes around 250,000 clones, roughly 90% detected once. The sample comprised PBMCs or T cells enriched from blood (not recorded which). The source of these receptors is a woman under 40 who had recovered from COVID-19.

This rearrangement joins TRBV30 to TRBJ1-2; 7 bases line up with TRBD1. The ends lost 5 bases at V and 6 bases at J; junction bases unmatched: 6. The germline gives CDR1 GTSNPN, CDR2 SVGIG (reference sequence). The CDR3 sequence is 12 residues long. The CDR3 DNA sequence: TGTGCCTGGGTCCAGGGGGGCCATGGCTACACCTTC. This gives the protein CAWVQGGHGYTF.

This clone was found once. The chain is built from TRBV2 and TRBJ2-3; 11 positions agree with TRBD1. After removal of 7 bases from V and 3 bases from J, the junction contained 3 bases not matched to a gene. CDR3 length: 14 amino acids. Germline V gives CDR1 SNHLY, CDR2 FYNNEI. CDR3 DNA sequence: TGTGCCAGCACCGGACAGGGGGCAACAGATACGCAGTATTTT. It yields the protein CASTGQGATDTQYF.

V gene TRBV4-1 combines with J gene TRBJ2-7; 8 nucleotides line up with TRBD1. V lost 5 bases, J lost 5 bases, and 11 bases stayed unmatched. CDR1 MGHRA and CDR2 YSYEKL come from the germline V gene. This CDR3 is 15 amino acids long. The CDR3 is CASSISRDRSHEQYF. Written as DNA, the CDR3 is TGCGCCAGCAGCATTAGTCGGGACAGGTCCCACGAGCAGTACTTC.

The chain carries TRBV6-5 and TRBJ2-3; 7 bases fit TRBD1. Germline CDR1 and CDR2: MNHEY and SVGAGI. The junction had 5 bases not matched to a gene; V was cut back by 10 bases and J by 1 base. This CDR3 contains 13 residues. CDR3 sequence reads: CATLGGGTDTQYF. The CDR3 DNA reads TGTGCCACCCTAGGGGGCGGCACAGATACGCAGTATTTT.

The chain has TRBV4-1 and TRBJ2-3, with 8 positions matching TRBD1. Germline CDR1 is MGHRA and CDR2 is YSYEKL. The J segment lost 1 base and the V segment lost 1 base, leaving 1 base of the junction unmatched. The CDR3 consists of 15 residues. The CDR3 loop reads CASSQVTGGTDTQYF. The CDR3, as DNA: TGCGCCAGCAGCCAAGTGACAGGGGGCACAGATACGCAGTATTTT.

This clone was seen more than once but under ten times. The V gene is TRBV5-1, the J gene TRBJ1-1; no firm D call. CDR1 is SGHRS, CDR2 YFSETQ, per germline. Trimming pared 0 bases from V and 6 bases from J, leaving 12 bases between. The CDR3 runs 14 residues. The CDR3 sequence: CASSLGPKIAEAFF. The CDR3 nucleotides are TGCGCCAGCAGCTTGGGCCCCAAGATAGCTGAAGCTTTCTTT.

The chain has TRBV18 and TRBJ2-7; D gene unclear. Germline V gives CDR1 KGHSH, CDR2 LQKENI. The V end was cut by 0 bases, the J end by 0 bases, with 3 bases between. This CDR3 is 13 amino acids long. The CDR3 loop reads CASSPPSSYEQYF. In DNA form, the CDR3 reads TGTGCCAGCTCACCACCTAGCTCCTACGAGCAGTACTTC. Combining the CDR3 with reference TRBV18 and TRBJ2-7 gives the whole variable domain NAGVMQNPRHLVRRRGQEARLRCSPMKGHSHVYWYRQLPEEGLKFMVYLQKENIIDESGMPKERFSAEFPKEGPSILRIQQVVRGDSAAYFCASSPPSSYEQYFGPGTRLTVT.

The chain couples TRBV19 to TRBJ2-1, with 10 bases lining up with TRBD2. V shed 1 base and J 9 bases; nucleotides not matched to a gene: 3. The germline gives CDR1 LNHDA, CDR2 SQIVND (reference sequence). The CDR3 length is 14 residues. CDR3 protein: CASSIGSSGSEQFF. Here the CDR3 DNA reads TGTGCCAGTAGTATAGGGTCTAGCGGGAGTGAGCAGTTCTTC.